This TCR beta chain was captured in a study of blood T cell repertoires in COVID-19. Recovery among Cohort 3 donors was established by two negative PCRs, clearance, or symptom resolution. The data were produced by immunoSEQ multiplex PCR, yet TCRdb's version contains in-frame clones alone and is incomplete. The sample shows about 260,000 clones, about 88% of them seen only once. Germline values: CDR1 SGHTA, CDR2 FQGTGA. The CDR3 totals 12 residues. V was clipped by 6 bases and J by 6 bases, with 11 bases between them. Sequenced sample: PBMCs or T cells enriched from blood (not recorded which). The receptor comes from a woman aged 45-60 years who had recovered from COVID-19. V gene TRBV7-3 combines with J gene TRBJ2-5, with D unclear. CDR3 sequence: CASSLPGQTQYF. CDR3 in DNA: TGTGCCAGCAGTCTCCCCGGTCAGACCCAGTACTTC. Variable domain in full (rest from reference TRBV7-3 and TRBJ2-5): GAGVSQTPSNKVTEKGKYVELRCDPISGHTALYWYRQSLGQGPEFLIYFQGTGAADDSGLPNDRFFAVRPEGSVSTLKIQRTERGDSAVYLCASSLPGQTQYFGPGTRLLVL.